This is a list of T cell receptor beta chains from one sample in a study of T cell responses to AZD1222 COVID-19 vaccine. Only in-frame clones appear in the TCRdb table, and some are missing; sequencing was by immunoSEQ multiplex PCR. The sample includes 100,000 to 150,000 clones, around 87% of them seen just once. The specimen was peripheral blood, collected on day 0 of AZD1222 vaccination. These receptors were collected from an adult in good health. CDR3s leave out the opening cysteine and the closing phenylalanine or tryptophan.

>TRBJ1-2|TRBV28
AIPGQGRSNYGYT
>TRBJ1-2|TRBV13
ASSEGQFIANYGYT
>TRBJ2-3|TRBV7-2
ASSPITPRGLAYTDTQY
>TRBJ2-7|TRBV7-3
ASSLTGGYEQY
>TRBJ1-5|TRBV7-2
ASSRGQGDANSNQPQH
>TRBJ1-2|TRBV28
ASSQYKTGLGYT
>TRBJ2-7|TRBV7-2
ASSLGLGDYEQY
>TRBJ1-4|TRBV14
ASSGQGLGEKLF
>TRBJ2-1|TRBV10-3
ATLDSHYNEQF
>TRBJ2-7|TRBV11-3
ASSSPKGFSDEQY
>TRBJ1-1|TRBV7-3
ASSLDRYTEAF
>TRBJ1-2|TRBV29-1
SVENRGLDGYT
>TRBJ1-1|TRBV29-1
SVEEGTNTEAF
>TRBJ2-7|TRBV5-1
ASSFVTGTYEQY
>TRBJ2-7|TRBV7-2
ASARGAYEQY
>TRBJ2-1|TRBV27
ASSIQPGLAGAGVYNEQF
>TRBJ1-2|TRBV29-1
SVSGRTYYGYT
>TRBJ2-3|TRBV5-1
ASSLVWATDTQY
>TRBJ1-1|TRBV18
ASSPMGGSEAF
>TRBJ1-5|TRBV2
ASSAEPTGQDEPQH
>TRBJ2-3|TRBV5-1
ASSPLASSTDTQY
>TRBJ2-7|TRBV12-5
ASGFDEVYEQY
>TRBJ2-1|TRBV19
ASSIEAGVIDEQF
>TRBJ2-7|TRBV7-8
ASSLSVQGTDEQY
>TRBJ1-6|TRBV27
ASSFGSFNSPLH
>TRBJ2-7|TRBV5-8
ASSDQLLPGLGSYEQY
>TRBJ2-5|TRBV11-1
ASSTNQETQY
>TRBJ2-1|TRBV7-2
ASSLVGGGSPYNEQF
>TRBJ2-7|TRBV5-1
ASSLTAYEQY
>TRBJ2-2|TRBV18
ASSPRQGDAGELF
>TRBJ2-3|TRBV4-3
ASSQADRTDTQY
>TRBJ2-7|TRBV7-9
ASSWGQGGLY
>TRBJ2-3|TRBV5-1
ASSLQGRTTDTQY
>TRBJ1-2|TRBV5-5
ASSPWGQVYHGYT
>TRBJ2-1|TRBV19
ASSLGQGGRDEQF
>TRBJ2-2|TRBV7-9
ASSLATGGYTGELF
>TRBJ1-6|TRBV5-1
ASSPGQPDNSPLH
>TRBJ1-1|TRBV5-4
ASSLDRLSTEAF
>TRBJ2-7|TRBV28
ASHIGQGAFPYEQY
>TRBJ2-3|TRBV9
ASSPNWTPTDTQY
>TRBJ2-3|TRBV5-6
ASSDWNVRTDTQY
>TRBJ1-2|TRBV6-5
ASRAPGYGYT
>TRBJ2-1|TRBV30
AWDKRGVYNEQF
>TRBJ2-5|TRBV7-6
ASSLDWGQGQKTQY
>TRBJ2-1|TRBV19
ASSIMAGGSNEQF
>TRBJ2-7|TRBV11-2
ASSLYNSLSGAYEQY
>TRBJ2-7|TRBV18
ASASGQFYEQY
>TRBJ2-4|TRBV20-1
SARTGIQY
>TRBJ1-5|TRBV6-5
ASSQNRFSNQPQH
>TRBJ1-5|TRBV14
ASSRRGGQPQH
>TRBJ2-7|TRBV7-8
ASSPRSPLLTYEQY